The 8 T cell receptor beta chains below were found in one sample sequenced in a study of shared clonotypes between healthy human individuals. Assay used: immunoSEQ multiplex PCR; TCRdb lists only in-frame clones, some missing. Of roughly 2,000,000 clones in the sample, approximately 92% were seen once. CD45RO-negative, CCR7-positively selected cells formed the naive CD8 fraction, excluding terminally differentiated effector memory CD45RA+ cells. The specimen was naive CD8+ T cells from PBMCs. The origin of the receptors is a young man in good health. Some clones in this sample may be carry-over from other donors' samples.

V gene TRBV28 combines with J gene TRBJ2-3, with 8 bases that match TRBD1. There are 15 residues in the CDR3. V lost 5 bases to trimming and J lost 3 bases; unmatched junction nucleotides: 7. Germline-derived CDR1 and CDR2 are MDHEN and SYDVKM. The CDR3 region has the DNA TGTGCCAGCAGTGCCGACAGGGGTGAAACAGATACGCAGTATTTT. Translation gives CASSADRGETDTQYF.

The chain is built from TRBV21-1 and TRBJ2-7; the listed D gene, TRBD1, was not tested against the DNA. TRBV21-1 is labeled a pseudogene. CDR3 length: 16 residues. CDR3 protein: CASNTLSGTGAYEQYF. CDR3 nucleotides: TGTGCCAGCAATACTTTATCCGGGACAGGGGCCTACGAGCAGTACTTC.

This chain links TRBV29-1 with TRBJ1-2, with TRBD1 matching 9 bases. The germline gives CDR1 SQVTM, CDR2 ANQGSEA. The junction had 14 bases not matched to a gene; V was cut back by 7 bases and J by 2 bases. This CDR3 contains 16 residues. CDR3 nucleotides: TGCAGCGACCGCCCGGGACAGGGATTCGGAAACTATGGCTACACCTTC. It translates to CSDRPGQGFGNYGYTF.

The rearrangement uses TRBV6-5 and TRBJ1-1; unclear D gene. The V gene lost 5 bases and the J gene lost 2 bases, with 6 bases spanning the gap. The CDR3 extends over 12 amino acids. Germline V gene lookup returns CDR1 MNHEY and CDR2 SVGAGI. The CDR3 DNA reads TGTGCCAGCAGTCCGGATAACACTGAAGCTTTCTTT. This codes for CASSPDNTEAFF.

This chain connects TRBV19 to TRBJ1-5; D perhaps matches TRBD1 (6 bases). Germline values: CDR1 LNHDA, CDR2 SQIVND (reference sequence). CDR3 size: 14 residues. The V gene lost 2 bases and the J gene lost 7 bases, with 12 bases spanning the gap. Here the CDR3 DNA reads TGTGCCAGTAGTATATTGGCAGGGGTCCAGCCCCAGCATTTT. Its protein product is CASSILAGVQPQHF.

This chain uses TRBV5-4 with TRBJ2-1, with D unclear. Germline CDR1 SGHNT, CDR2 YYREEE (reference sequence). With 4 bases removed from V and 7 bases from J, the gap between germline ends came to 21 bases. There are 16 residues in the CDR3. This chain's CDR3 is CASSLQVEFMGNEQFF. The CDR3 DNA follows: TGTGCCAGCAGCCTTCAAGTGGAATTTATGGGTAATGAGCAGTTCTTC.

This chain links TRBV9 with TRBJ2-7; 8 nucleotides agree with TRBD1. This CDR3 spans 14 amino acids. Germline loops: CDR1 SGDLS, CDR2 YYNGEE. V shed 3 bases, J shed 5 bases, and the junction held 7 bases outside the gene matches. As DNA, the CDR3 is TGTGCCAGCAGCGCCCGGGACAGGACCAACGAGCAGTACTTC. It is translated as CASSARDRTNEQYF.

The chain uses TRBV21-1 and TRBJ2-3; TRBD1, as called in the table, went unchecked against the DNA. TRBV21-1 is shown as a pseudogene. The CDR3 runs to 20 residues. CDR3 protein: CASSKALPGDRGMRTDTQYF. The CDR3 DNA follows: TGTGCCAGCAGCAAAGCGCTACCCGGCGACAGGGGGATGAGGACAGATACGCAGTATTTT.